The clone carrying this T cell receptor beta chain was seen ten or more times. This entry is derived from a study of Graves' ophthalmopathy and Graves' hyperthyroidism. Germline V gene data show CDR1 as SGHKS and CDR2 as YYEKEE (reference sequence). V was cut by 4 bases and J by 0 bases, with 13 bases left in between. This CDR3 is 16 amino acids long. The sequenced template was RNA, covering the TCR beta CDR3 region. Amplification began with first-round RT-PCR using HTBI primers, then second-round multiplex PCR was performed. MiXCR, run by TCRdb on the multiplex PCR reads, gives a single entry per CDR3 protein. The data show about 390,000 distinct CDR3 sequences, with about 18% seen just once and 2.4% held by the top ten.

The chain recombines TRBV5-5 with TRBJ2-2, with D possibly matching TRBD1 (6 bases). The receptor comes from an adult woman with stable Graves' hyperthyroidism. The material sequenced was peripheral blood. The CDR3 DNA follows: TGTGCCAGCAGCAAGGACAGCCTCTCGAACACCGGGGAGCTGTTTTTT. This translates into CASSKDSLSNTGELFF.